Presented here are 4 T cell receptor beta chains from one specimen sequenced in a study of T-cell reconstitution after alpha-beta-depleted transplantation in children. The TCRbeta library incorporated unique molecular identifiers. One entry per CDR3 protein, called by TCRdb with MiXCR from the PCR reads. Of approximately 500,000 distinct CDR3 sequences in the sample, over 9.5% were seen once. Sample: PBMCs, taken before TCRalphabeta/CD19-depleted stem cell transplant. These TCRs come from a child aged 2 to 10 with inherited bone marrow failure, due to receive a stem cell transplant.

This clonotype was counted at least ten times. The chain recombines TRBV11-2 with TRBJ1-1, with TRBD1 identical over 7 bases. Trimming took 4 bases from V and 5 from J; bases not matched to a gene: 10. The CDR3 totals 15 residues. Germline-derived CDR1 and CDR2 are SGHAT and FQNNGV. CDR3 amino acids: CASSSGTALGTEAFF. The CDR3 DNA reads TGTGCCAGCAGCTCCGGGACAGCCTTGGGGACTGAAGCTTTCTTT.

This clonotype was seen many times. The chain carries TRBV5-1 and TRBJ2-6; D may be TRBD1 (5 bases). The CDR3 has 18 residues. CDR1 and CDR2 (germline): SGHRS, YFSETQ. V was cut by 1 base and J by 0 bases, with 14 bases left in between. As DNA, the CDR3 is TGCGCCAGCAGCTTGTTTCCAGGGCCGAGCTCTGGGGCCAACGTCCTGACTTTC. Translated: CASSLFPGPSSGANVLTF.

This clonotype was picked up many times. The genes are TRBV19 and TRBJ2-1, with unresolved D. The V end lost 4 bases, the J end lost 4 bases, and 11 bases lay between the germline ends. Germline V CDR1 and CDR2: LNHDA, SQIVND (reference sequence). The CDR3 is 14 amino acids. CDR3 loop: CASSTSWDYNEQFF. The CDR3 DNA sequence: TGTGCCAGTAGTACGTCCTGGGATTACAATGAGCAGTTCTTC. The whole variable domain, filled in from reference TRBV19 and TRBJ2-1, reads DGGITQSPKYLFRKEGQNVTLSCEQNLNHDAMYWYRQDPGQGLRLIYYSQIVNDFQKGDIAEGYSVSREKKESFPLTVTSAQKNPTAFYLCASSTSWDYNEQFFGPGTRLTVL.

Concerning this clonotype itself: A much larger clone differs from this one at a single base, so this may be a read error. The CDR3 coding sequence is TGCGTCAGCAGCTTTGGAACCTCGCTAGACTATGGCTACACCTTC. It yields the protein CVSSFGTSLDYGYTF. V gene TRBV5-1 combines with J gene TRBJ1-2; no definite D call. Per germline, CDR1 SGHRS and CDR2 YFSETQ. The CDR3 runs to 15 residues.